A single T cell receptor (beta chain) is shown here with its context. Its antigen is unknown. An end of the junction differs from the germline gene, which may be a read error. CDR3 length equals 11 residues. Germline V gives CDR1 SNHLY, CDR2 FYNNEI. This sample stems from a study of cytomegalovirus exposure and HLA in healthy donors. Whole-study findings and limits: A few of the chains that were CMV-associated were confirmed in vitro to be specific for CMV antigens. Segments of the TCR beta V type were, in most cases, productive about 90% or about 30% of the time in an earlier analysis. A cluster of highly shared sequence variants was likely a sequencing artifact.

Researchers ran the PCR with 60 Vbeta and 13 Jbeta primers. In the authors' methods: In a later analysis, the count reached 75 million to 90 million unique TCR beta chains, with roughly 11 million shared. Method: immunoSEQ multiplex PCR; TCRdb's copy keeps in-frame clones and lacks some. V, J and clone size are taken as reported in that table, and D and trimming were inferred from the DNA itself. This sample carries 180,000 or so clones, over 80% of them seen once, and the ten largest clones take less than 2%. This TCR derives from a man aged 35 to 55 in good health and CMV-seronegative. Sequences were obtained from PBMCs. This chain uses TRBV2 with TRBJ2-7; 13 nucleotides match TRBD2. CDR3 amino acids: CASSEGTSGNF. The CDR3 nucleotides read TGTGCCAGCAGTGAGGGGACTAGCGGGAACTTC.